The 12 T cell receptor beta chains presented below share a single source sample, sequenced in a study of shared clonotypes between healthy human individuals. Profiling relied on immunoSEQ multiplex PCR, and the TCRdb table lists in-frame clones only, not all of them. Of hundreds of thousands of clones listed, 55% to 85% are singletons. The specimen sequenced was memory CD4+ T cells sorted from blood. Subset defined: CD45RA-negative fraction. These receptors all stem from a woman aged 30 to 39 in good health.

The chain combines TRBV5-1 with TRBJ1-1; maybe TRBD1 (6 bases). The V and J ends lost 0 bases and 2 bases respectively, with 11 bases between them. The CDR3 length is 15 residues. CDR1 SGHRS and CDR2 YFSETQ come from the germline V gene. CDR3 DNA sequence: TGCGCCAGCAGCTTGGATATAGGGGGAAACACTGAAGCTTTCTTT. This gives the protein CASSLDIGGNTEAFF. The full variable domain, with the rest looked up from reference TRBV5-1 and TRBJ1-1, is KAGVTQTPRYLIKTRGQQVTLSCSPISGHRSVSWYQQTPGQGLQFLFEYFSETQRNKGNFPGRFSGRQFSNSRSEMNVSTLELGDSALYLCASSLDIGGNTEAFFGQGTRLTVV.

This clone has a handful of counts. This chain's CDR3 is CASSAGLRDVDQFF. The CDR3 DNA sequence: TGTGCCAGCAGCGCAGGCCTCCGGGACGTCGATCAGTTCTTC. V usage is TRBV9 and J usage is TRBJ2-1; perhaps D is TRBD1 or TRBD2 (5 bases each). CDR1 SGDLS and CDR2 YYNGEE come from the germline V gene. The CDR3 loop spans 14 amino acids. V lost 3 bases, J lost 13 bases, and 20 bases lay in between.

This clone occurred a few times. Here the CDR3 reads CASSLLGSAKTAEAFF. The DNA of the CDR3 is TGTGCCAGCAGTTTATTGGGGTCGGCTAAGACCGCTGAAGCTTTCTTT. V gene TRBV28 combines with J gene TRBJ1-1; D is ambiguous. Germline CDR1 reads MDHEN; CDR2 reads SYDVKM. Trimming removed 1 base from V and 6 bases from J, with 18 bases in between. This CDR3 spans 16 amino acids.

The V gene is TRBV6-5, the J gene TRBJ2-2, with a weak D call TRBD2 (6 bases). The germline CDR1 and CDR2 sequences are MNHEY and SVGAGI. CDR3 size: 15 residues. The germline V and J ends were trimmed by 8 bases and 7 bases, with 20 bases remaining between them. This chain's CDR3 is CASHAGYGEVGELFF. In DNA form, the CDR3 reads TGTGCCAGCCACGCGGGGTACGGGGAAGTCGGGGAGCTGTTTTTT.

The V call is TRBV28, the J call TRBJ2-7; 7 nucleotides line up with TRBD2. With V trimmed by 5 bases and J by 4 bases, 14 bases remained unmatched. The CDR3 spans 16 residues. Germline CDR1 and CDR2: MDHEN and SYDVKM. The CDR3 region has the DNA TGTGCCAGCAGTCTGTCCCGCGGCGGGAGTATATACGAGCAGTACTTC. Encoded protein: CASSLSRGGSIYEQYF.

This chain joins TRBV2 and TRBJ2-2; perhaps TRBD2 as D (5 bases). This CDR3 spans 14 amino acids. Germline-derived CDR1 and CDR2 are SNHLY and FYNNEI. The V gene lost 7 bases and the J gene lost 1 base, with 10 bases spanning the gap. CDR3 loop: CASKRTENTGELFF. In DNA form, the CDR3 reads TGTGCCAGCAAGAGGACTGAGAACACCGGGGAGCTGTTTTTT.

J is TRBJ2-7 and V is TRBV7-2, with D tentatively TRBD1 or TRBD2 (5 bases each). Germline assignment: CDR1 SGHTA and CDR2 FQGNSA. This CDR3 is 14 amino acids long. Trimming took 1 base from V and 3 from J, leaving 10 bases between them. The CDR3, as DNA: TGTGCCAGCAGCTTAGTAGGGGACGGCTACGAGCAGTACTTC. Translating it yields CASSLVGDGYEQYF.

This clone was counted once. The chain recombines TRBV6-5 with TRBJ2-7; TRBD1 or TRBD2 may be the D gene (5 bases each). With 5 bases removed from V and 7 bases from J, the gap between germline ends came to 12 bases. The V gene's germline CDR1 is MNHEY and CDR2 SVGAGI. This CDR3 comprises 12 residues. The CDR3 protein is CASSVSGGEQYF. The CDR3, as DNA: TGTGCCAGCAGTGTTTCTGGGGGAGAGCAGTACTTC.

This clone was observed at least ten times. J is TRBJ1-1 and V is TRBV10-3; D ambiguous. Between the trimmed V and J ends, which lost 1 base and 7 bases, there was a span of 7 bases. The length of the CDR3 is 12 residues. Germline CDR1 reads ENHRY; CDR2 reads SYGVKD. The CDR3 loop reads CAISELRYEAFF. CDR3 DNA: TGTGCCATCAGTGAGTTAAGGTATGAAGCTTTCTTT.

The V call is TRBV27, the J call TRBJ2-7; TRBD2 aligns across 10 bases. V shed 4 bases and J 2 bases; nucleotides not matched to a gene: 14. Germline assignment: CDR1 MNHEY and CDR2 SMNVEV (reference sequence). The CDR3 has 18 amino acids. The CDR3 loop reads CASSSISLAGVPPYEQYF. The CDR3 nucleotides read TGTGCCAGCAGTTCCATCAGTCTAGCGGGGGTACCCCCCTACGAGCAGTACTTC.

This rearrangement joins TRBV18 to TRBJ2-5; TRBD2 aligns across 8 bases. The J call may be wrong; the DNA end is better matched by TRBJ2-7. The germline V gene has CDR1 KGHSH and CDR2 LQKENI. The CDR3 length is 15 residues. The CDR3 nucleotides are TGTGCCAGCGGCCTGATGGCTAGCGGGTACTACGAGCAGTACTTC. Translated, it gives CASGLMASGYYEQYF.

The V gene is TRBV7-2, the J gene TRBJ1-5, with 7 bases matching TRBD1. Losses at the gene ends were 3 bases for V and 0 bases for J; bases not matched to a gene: 5. This CDR3 has 16 residues. Germline CDR1 is SGHTA and CDR2 is FQGNSA. Here the CDR3 reads CASSFTGAGSNQPQHF. CDR3 DNA: TGTGCCAGCAGCTTTACAGGGGCGGGTAGCAATCAGCCCCAGCATTTT. The full variable domain, its missing parts supplied by reference TRBV7-2 and TRBJ1-5, is GAGVSQSPSNKVTEKGKDVELRCDPISGHTALYWYRQSLGQGLEFLIYFQGNSAPDKSGLPSDRFSAERTGGSVSTLTIQRTQQEDSAVYLCASSFTGAGSNQPQHFGDGTRLSIL.